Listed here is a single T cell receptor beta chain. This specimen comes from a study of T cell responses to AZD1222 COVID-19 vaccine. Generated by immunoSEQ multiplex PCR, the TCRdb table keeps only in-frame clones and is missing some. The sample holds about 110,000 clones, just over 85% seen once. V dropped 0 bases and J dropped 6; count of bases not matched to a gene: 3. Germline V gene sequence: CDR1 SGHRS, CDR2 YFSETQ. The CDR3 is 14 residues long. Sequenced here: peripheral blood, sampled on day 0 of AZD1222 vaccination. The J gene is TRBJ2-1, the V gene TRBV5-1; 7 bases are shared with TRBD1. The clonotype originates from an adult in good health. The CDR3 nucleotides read TGCGCCAGCAGCTTGGGGTCAGGGGGCAATGAGCAGTTCTTC. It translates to CASSLGSGGNEQFF.